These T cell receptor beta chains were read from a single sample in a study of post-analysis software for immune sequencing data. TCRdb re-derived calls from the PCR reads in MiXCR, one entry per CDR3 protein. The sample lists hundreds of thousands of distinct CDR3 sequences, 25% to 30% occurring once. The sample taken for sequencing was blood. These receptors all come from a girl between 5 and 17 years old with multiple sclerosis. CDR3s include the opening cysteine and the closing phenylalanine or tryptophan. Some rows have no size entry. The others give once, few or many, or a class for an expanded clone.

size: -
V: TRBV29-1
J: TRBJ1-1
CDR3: CSVEFPGFGTEAFF

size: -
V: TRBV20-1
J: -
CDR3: CSAPRLAGDETQYF

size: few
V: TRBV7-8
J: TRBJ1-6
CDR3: CASSLAAAQGVSYNSPLHF

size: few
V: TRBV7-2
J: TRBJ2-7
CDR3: CASSDGNLGLAERYEQYF

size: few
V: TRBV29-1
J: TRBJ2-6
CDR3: CSVEGQGYSGANVLTF

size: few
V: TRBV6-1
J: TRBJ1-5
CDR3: CASSVQGFQFGNQPQHF

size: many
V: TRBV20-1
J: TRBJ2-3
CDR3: CSARTGDTQYF

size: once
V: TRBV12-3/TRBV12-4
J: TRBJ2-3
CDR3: CASSLDSGGTDTEYF

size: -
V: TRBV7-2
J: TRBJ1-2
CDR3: CANSLNRASGYTF

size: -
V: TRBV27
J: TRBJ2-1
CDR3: CASRVDRDPYYNEQFF

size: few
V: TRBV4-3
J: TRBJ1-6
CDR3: CASSQDGQGNSPLHF

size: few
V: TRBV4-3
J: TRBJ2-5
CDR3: CASSQTSGRAGKTQYF

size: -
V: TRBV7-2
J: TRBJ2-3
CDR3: CASSVSGGYGRDTQYF

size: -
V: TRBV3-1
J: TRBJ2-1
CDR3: CASSSKRTSGAYNEQFF

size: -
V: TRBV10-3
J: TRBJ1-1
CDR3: CAASRQGNTEAFF

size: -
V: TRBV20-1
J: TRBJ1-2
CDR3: CSAGDNYGYTF

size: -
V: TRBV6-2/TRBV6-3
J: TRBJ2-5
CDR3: CASSGGLDSYKQYF

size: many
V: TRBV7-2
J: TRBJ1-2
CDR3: CASSIQGSLNYGYTF

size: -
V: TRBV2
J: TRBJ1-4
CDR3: CASRERAATNEKLFF

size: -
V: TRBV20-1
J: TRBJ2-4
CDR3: CSARGSGEGAKSIQYF

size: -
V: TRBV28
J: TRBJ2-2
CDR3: CASSFLRGQGGTGELFF

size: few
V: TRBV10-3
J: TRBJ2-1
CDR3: CAISDPGLAGGLYNEQFF

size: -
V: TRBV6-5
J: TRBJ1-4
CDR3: CASTNGGSGEKLFF

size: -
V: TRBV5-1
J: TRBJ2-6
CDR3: CASSLAPSSGANVLTF

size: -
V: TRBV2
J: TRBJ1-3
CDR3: CASSEARDRVVFGNTIYF

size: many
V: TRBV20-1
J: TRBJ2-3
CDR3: CSATLTDTQYF

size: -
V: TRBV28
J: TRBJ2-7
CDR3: CASGARLGAAMREQYF

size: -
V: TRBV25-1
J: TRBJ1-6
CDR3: CASSGTAGHLHF

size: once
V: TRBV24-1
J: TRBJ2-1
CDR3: CATSEYYNGQFF

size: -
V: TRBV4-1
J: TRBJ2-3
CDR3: CASSQETHAYTDTQYF

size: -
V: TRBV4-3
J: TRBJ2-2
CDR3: CASSRGLAGVDGELFF

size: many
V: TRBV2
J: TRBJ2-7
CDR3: CASSRGTGGYEQYF

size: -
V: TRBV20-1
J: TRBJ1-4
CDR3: CSARPRDRGLRKLFF

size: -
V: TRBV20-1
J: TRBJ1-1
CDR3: CSAILGTSGGTEAFF

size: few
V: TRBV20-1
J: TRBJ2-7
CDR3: CSASDGSNYEQYF

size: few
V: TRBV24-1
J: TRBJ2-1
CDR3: CATSGPGVYNEQFF

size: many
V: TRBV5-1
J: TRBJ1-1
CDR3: CASSLGPGDEAFF

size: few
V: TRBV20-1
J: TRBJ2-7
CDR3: CSAISSGLYEQYF

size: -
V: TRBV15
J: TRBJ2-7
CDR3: CATSREFREGLTSYEQYF

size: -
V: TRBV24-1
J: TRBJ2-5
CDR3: CATSPRDTGGETQYF

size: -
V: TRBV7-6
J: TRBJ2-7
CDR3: CASSSEQGAVSYEQYF

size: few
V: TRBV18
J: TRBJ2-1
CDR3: CASSPNPPGTTYNEQFF

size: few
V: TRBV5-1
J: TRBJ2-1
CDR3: CASSLGSGVNEQFF

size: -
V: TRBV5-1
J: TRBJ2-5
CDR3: CASSEVPGLQETQYF

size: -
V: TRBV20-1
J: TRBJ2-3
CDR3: CSARFLPDTQYF

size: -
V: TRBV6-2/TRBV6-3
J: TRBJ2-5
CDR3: CASRPQTSPQETQYF

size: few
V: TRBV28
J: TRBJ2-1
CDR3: CASRKLPSFYNEQFF

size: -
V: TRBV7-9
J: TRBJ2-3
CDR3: CASSLDGKDTQYF

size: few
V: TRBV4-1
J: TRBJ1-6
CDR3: CASSQGDGGNSPLHF

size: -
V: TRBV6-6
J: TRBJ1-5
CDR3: CASNRGDQPRHF

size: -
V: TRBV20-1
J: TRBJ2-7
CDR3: CSARPTLAGGRRYEQYF

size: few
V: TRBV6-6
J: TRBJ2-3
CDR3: CASSVLGGDTQYF

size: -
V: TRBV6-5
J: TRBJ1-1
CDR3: CASSRGQTTEAFF